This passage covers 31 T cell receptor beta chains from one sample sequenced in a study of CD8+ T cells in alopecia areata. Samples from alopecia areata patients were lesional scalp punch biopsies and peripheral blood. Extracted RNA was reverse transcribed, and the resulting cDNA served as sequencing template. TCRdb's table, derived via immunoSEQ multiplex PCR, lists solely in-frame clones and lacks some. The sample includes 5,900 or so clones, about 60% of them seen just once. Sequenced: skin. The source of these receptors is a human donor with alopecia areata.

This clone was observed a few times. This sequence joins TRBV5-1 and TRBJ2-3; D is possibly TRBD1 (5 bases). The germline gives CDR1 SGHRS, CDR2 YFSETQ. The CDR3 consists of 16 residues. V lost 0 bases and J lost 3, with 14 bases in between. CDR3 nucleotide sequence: TGCGCCAGCAGCTTGGGAGGCAGGGTAGAGACAGATACGCAGTATTTT. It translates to CASSLGGRVETDTQYF.

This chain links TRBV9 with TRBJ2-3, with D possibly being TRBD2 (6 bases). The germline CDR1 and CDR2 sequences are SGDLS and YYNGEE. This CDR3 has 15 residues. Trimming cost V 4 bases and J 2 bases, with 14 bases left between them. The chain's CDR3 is CASSLYSGNTDTQYF. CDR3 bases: TGTGCCAGCAGCCTTTATAGCGGAAACACAGATACGCAGTATTTT.

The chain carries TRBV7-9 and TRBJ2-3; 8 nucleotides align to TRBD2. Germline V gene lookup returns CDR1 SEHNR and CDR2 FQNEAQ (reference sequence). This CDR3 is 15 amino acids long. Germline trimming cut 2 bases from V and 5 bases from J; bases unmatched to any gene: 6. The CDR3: CASSLPAGEGDTQYF. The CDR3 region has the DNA TGTGCCAGCAGCTTACCAGCGGGAGAAGGAGATACGCAGTATTTT. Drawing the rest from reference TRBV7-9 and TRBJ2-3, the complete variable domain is DTGVSQNPRHKITKRGQNVTFRCDPISEHNRLYWYRQTLGQGPEFLTYFQNEAQLEKSRLLSDRFSAERPKGSFSTLEIQRTEQGDSAMYLCASSLPAGEGDTQYFGPGTRLTVL.

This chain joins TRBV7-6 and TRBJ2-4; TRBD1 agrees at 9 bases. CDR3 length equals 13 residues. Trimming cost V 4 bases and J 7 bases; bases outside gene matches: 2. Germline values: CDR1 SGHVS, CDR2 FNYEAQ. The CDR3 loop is CASSSDRGNIQYF. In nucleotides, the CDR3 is TGTGCCAGCAGCTCTGACAGGGGGAACATTCAGTACTTC.

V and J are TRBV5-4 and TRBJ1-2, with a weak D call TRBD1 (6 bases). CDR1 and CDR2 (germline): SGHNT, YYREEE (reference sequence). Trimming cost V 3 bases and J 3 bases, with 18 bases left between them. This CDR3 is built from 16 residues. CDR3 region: CASSSGVGAAYYGYTF. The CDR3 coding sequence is TGTGCCAGCAGCTCTGGGGTGGGGGCTGCATACTATGGCTACACCTTC. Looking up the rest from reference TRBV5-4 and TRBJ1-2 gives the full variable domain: ETGVTQSPTHLIKTRGQQVTLRCSSQSGHNTVSWYQQALGQGPQFIFQYYREEENGRGNFPPRFSGLQFPNYSSELNVNALELDDSALYLCASSSGVGAAYYGYTFGSGTRLTVV.

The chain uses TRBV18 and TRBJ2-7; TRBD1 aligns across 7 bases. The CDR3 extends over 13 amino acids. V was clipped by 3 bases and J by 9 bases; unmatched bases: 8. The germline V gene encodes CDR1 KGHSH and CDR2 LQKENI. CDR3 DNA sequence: TGTGCCAGCTCACCGAGGGACAGCTTCGGGCAGTACGTC. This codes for CASSPRDSFGQYV.

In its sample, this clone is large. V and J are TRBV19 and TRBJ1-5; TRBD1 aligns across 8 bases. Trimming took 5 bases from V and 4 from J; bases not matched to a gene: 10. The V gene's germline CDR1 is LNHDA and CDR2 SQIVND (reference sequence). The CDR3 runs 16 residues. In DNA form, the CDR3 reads TGTGCCAGTAGTCCCTCGGGGCAGGGGGCAAATCAGCCCCAGCATTTT. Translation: CASSPSGQGANQPQHF.

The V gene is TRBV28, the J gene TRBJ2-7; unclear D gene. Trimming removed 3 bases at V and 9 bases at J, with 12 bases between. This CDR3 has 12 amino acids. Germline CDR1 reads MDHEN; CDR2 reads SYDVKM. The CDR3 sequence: CASSFGSSPQYF. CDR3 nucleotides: TGTGCCAGCAGTTTCGGTTCCAGCCCGCAGTACTTC.

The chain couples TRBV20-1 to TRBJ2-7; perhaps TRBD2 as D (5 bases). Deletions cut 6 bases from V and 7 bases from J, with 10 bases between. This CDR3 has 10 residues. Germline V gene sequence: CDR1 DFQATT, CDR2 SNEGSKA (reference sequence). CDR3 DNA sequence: TGCAGTGCCACGTCGGGGGAGCAGTACTTC. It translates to CSATSGEQYF.

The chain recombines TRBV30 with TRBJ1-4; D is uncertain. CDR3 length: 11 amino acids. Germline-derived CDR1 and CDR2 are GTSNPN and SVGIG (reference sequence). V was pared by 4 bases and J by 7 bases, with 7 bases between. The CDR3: CAWNFAEKLFF. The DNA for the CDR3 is TGTGCCTGGAATTTCGCTGAAAAACTGTTTTTT.

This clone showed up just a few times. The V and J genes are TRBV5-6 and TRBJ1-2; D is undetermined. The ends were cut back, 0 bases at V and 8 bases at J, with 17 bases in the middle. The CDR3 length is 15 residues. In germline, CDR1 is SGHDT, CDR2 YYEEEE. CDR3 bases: TGTGCCAGCAGCTTGGCGGGCGCTTTCACCGGAGGCTACACCTTC. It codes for CASSLAGAFTGGYTF.

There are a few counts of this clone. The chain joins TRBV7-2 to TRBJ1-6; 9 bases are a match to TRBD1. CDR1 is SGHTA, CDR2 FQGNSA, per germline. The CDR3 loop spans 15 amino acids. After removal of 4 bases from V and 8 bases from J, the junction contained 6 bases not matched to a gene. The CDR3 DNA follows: TGTGCCAGCAGCTCGCACAGGGGGCTCGATTCACCCCTCCACTTT. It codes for CASSSHRGLDSPLHF.

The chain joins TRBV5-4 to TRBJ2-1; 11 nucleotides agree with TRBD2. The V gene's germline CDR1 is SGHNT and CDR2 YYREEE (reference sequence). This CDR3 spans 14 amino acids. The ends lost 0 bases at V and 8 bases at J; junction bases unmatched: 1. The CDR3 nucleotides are TGTGCCAGCAGCTTGGAACTAGCGGGAGATGAGCAGTTCTTC. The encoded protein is CASSLELAGDEQFF.

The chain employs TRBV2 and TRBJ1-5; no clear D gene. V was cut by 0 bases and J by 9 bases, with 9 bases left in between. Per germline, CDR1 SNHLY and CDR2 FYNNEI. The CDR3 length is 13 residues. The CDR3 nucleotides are TGTGCCAGCAGTGAAGCACTACGGGGGCCCCAGCATTTT. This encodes CASSEALRGPQHF.

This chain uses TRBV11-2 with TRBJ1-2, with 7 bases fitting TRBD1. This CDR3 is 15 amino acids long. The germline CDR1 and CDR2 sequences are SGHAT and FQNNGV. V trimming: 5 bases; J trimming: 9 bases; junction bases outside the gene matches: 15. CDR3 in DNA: TGTGCCAGCAGCACAAACAGGGGTTTCCTAATTAGCTACACCTTC. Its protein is CASSTNRGFLISYTF.

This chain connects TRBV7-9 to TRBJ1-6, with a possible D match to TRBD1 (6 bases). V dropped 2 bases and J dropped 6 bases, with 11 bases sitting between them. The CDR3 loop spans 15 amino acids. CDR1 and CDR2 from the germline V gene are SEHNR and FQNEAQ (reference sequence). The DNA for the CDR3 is TGTGCCAGCAGCTTAATGGGGGGCAGTAATTCACCCCTCCACTTT. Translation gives CASSLMGGSNSPLHF.

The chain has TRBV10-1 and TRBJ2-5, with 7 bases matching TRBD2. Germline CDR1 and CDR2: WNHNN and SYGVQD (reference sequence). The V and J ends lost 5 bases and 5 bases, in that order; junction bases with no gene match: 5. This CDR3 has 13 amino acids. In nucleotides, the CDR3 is TGCGCCAGCAGTCGCGGGAGAGGGGAGACCCAGTACTTC. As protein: CASSRGRGETQYF.

CDR3 protein: CASSVGPGANTEAFF. In DNA form, the CDR3 reads TGTGCCAGCAGCGTAGGGCCTGGAGCTAACACTGAAGCTTTCTTT. V and J are TRBV9 and TRBJ1-1; D unclear. V lost 0 bases and J 2 bases, leaving 11 bases between the germline ends. Per germline, CDR1 SGDLS and CDR2 YYNGEE. The CDR3 consists of 15 residues.

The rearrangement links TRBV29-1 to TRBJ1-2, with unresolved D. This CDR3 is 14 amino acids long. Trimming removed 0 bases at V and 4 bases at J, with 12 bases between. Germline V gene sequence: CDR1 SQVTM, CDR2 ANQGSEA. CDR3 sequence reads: CSVEDKGAVYGYTF. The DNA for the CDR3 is TGCAGCGTTGAAGATAAAGGCGCTGTCTATGGCTACACCTTC.

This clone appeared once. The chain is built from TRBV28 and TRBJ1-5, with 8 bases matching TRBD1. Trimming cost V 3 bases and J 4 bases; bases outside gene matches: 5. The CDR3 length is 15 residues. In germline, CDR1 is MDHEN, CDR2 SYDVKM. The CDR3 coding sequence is TGTGCCAGCAGTTTTCCCAGGACAGGGAATCAGCCCCAGCATTTT. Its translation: CASSFPRTGNQPQHF.

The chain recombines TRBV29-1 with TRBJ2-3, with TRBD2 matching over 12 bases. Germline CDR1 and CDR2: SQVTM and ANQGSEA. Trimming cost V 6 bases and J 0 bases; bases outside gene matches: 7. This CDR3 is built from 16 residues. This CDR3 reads CSVPGLAGSSTDTQYF. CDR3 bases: TGCAGCGTGCCCGGACTAGCGGGATCTAGCACAGATACGCAGTATTTT.

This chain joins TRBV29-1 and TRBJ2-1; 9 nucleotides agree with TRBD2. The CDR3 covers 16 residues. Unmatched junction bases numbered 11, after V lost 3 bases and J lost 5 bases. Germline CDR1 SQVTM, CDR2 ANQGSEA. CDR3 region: CSVDYPGTSWHNEQFF. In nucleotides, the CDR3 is TGCAGCGTTGATTATCCCGGGACTAGCTGGCACAATGAGCAGTTCTTC.

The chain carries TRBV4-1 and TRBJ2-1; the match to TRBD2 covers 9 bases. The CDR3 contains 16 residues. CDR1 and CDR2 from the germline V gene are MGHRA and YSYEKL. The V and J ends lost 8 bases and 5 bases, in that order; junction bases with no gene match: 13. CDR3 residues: CASGPSLTSGNNEQFF. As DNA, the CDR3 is TGCGCCAGCGGCCCGTCGTTGACTAGCGGAAACAATGAGCAGTTCTTC.

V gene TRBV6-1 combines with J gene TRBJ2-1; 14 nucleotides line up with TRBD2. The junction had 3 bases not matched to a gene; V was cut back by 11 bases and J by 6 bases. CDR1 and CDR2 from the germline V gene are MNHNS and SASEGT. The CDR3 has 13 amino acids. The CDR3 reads CAGGTSGSNEQFF. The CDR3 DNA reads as TGTGCCGGAGGGACTAGCGGGAGCAATGAGCAGTTCTTC.

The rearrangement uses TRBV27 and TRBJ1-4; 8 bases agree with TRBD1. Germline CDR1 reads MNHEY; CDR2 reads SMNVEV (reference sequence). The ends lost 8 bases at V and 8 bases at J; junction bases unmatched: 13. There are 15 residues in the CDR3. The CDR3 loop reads CASGLYLGQEEKLFF. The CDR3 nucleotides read TGTGCCAGCGGCTTATATTTGGGACAGGAGGAAAAACTGTTTTTT.

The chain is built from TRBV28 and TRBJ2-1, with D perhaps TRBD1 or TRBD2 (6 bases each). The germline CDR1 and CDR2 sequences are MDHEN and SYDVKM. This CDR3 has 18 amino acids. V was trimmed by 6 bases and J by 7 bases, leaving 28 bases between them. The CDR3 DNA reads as TGTGCCAGCAGAACGATCGCAGGGGCAGGGGAGGCCATAAATGAGCAGTTCTTC. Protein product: CASRTIAGAGEAINEQFF.

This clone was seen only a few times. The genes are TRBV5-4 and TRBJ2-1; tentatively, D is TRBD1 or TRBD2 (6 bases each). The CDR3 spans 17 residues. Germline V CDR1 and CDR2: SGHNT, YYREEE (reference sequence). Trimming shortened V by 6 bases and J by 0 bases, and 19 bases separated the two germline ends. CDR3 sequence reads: CASTLLRGGSSYNEQFF. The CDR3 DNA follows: TGTGCCAGCACCCTCCTCCGAGGGGGGAGCTCCTACAATGAGCAGTTCTTC.

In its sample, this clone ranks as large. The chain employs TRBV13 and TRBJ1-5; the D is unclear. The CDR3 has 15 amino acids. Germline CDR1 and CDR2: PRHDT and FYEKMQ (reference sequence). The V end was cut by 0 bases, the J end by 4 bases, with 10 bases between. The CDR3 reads CASSLGLSYNQPQHF. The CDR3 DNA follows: TGTGCCAGCAGCTTAGGCCTAAGCTATAATCAGCCCCAGCATTTT.

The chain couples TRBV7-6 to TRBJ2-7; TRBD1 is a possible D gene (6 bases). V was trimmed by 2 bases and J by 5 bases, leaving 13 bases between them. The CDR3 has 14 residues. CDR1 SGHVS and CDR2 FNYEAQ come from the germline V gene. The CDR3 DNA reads TGTGCCAGCAGCTTAACAGGGCGAATGGACGAGCAGTACTTC. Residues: CASSLTGRMDEQYF.

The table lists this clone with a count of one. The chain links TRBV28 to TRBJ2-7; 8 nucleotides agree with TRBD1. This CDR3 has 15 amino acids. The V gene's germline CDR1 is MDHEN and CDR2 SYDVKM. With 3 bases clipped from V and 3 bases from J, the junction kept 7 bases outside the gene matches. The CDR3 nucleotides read TGTGCCAGCAGTTTCACAGGGGGTTTAGTCTACGAGCAGTACTTC. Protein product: CASSFTGGLVYEQYF.

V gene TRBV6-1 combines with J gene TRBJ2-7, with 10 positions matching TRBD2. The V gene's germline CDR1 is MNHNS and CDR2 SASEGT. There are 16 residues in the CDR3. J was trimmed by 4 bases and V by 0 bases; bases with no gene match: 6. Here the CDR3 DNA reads TGTGCCAGCAGTGAAGCCGGGACTAGCGATCTATACGAGCAGTACTTC. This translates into CASSEAGTSDLYEQYF.